The entry below describes one TCR beta chain. Time point described: persistent/refractory GD, antithyroid drugs over 5 years with positive TRAb. The TCR library was prepared using RNA isolated from PBMCs. Arm-PCR with iRepertoire HTBI primers amplified the CDR3 regions for these TCR beta libraries. Via MiXCR, TCRdb re-called the multiplex PCR reads, giving one row per CDR3 protein. The repertoire includes 500,000 to 700,000 distinct CDR3 sequences, 30% of them detected once, and around 40% sits in the top ten. The sample originates from a study of regulatory T cells in long-lasting Graves disease. The sample here was peripheral blood mononuclear cells (PBMCs), taken when the disease was refractory, from a patient treated with antithyroid drugs. The receptor was derived from a female donor with Graves disease.

Written as DNA, the CDR3 is TGTGCCAGCAGTGCCTTACGGGGTTCTAACTATGGCTACACCTTC. It yields the protein CASSALRGSNYGYTF. The rearrangement uses TRBV6-4 and TRBJ1-2, with no clear D. Germline V gene lookup returns CDR1 MRHNA and CDR2 SNTAGT. Trimming removed 4 bases from V and 0 bases from J, with 12 bases in between. This CDR3 is 15 amino acids long.